The following is a T cell receptor (beta chain) sequence with its context. This specimen comes from a study of cytomegalovirus exposure and HLA in healthy donors. Primers included in the PCR were 60 Vbeta and 13 Jbeta primers. TCRdb's copy holds only in-frame clones and misses some; the assay was immunoSEQ multiplex PCR. This sample has 55,000 to 70,000 clones, with roughly 73% found just once. From germline, CDR1 is SGHVS and CDR2 FQNEAQ. CDR3 length: 16 residues. J was trimmed by 4 bases and V by 1 base; bases with no gene match: 8. The receptor was derived from a male donor in good health and CMV-seropositive. The chain uses TRBV7-8 and TRBJ2-7; 9 bases are shared with TRBD1. The sequenced material came from PBMCs. The CDR3 region is CASSLVLGQGLYEQYF. The CDR3 DNA reads as TGTGCCAGCAGCTTAGTTTTGGGACAGGGACTATACGAGCAGTACTTC.